A single sample is the source of the 6 T cell receptor beta chains below, sequenced in a study of T cells in Graves' hyperthyroidism and ophthalmopathy. The TCR beta CDR3 regions underwent amplification using RNA transcripts as the source. First-round RT-PCR of the TCR CDR3 relied on the HTBI primer set. TCRdb called the multiplex PCR reads again in MiXCR, with one record for every CDR3 protein. The top ten clones hold approximately 40% of a sample with 190,000 or so distinct CDR3 sequences, around 17% of them seen once. Sequencing was done on a sample of blood. These receptors all stem from a man aged 40-49 years with Graves' hyperthyroidism.

This clonotype showed up just a few times. The CDR3 coding sequence is TGTGCCTGGAGTACAAAGAAACTAGCGGGGATTTACAATGAGCAGTTCTTC. This gives the protein CAWSTKKLAGIYNEQFF. The J gene is TRBJ2-1, the V gene TRBV30; TRBD2 aligns across 10 bases. The germline CDR1 and CDR2 sequences are GTSNPN and SVGIG (reference sequence). This CDR3 comprises 17 residues. The junction had 11 bases not matched to a gene; V was cut back by 2 bases and J by 4 bases.

Concerning this clonotype: A read error may explain this, as a much larger clone is one base away. This sequence joins TRBV29-1 and TRBJ1-1, with TRBD1 as a possible D gene (5 bases). CDR3 length: 14 residues. Germline-derived CDR1 and CDR2 are SQVTM and ANQGSEA. V lost 4 bases and J 1 base, leaving 13 bases between the germline ends. The CDR3 DNA reads as TGCAGCGTTGGAAAGGGGTGCACGAACACTGAAGCTTTCTTT. Translating gives CSVGKGCTNTEAFF.

Points on this clonotype: Relative to the germline gene, one junction end is altered; a read error may explain this. This sequence joins TRBV12-3 or TRBV12-4 and TRBJ2-7, with TRBD1 matching 8 bases. The CDR3 loop spans 15 amino acids. The CDR3 region has the DNA TGTGCCGGCAGTCACATAGGACAGGGCCCCTACGAGCAGTACTTC. The encoded protein is CAGSHIGQGPYEQYF.

The chain carries TRBV9 and TRBJ1-6, with D uncertain. The germline gives CDR1 SGDLS, CDR2 YYNGEE. Trimming pared 0 bases from V and 9 bases from J, leaving 16 bases between. The length of the CDR3 is 16 residues. Written as DNA, the CDR3 is TGTGCCAGCAGCGTAGCTTTGGGCTTTGGTAGTTCACCCCTCCACTTT. This gives the protein CASSVALGFGSSPLHF.

Of note for this clonotype: A much larger clone is a single base away; this may be a read error. The chain joins TRBV15 to TRBJ1-2; the D gene is possibly TRBD1 (5 bases). The V gene's germline CDR1 is LNHNV and CDR2 YYDKDF (reference sequence). The CDR3 is 15 amino acids. V was trimmed by 0 bases and J by 3 bases, leaving 11 bases between them. DNA of the CDR3: TGTGCCACCAGCAGAGATGGGGGTCTGGACTATGGCTACACCTTC. This encodes CATSRDGGLDYGYTF.

The chain links TRBV7-3 to TRBJ1-3, with 7 bases lining up with TRBD1. The CDR3 consists of 14 residues. CDR1 SGHTA and CDR2 FQGTGA come from the germline V gene. With V trimmed by 5 bases and J by 4 bases, 5 bases remained unmatched. The CDR3: CASSPQGGGNTIYF. The CDR3 DNA reads TGTGCCAGCAGCCCCCAGGGGGGAGGAAACACCATATATTTT.